The 25 T cell receptor beta chains reported below all come from one sample, sequenced in a study of blood T cells in healthy people across ages. A second PCR, run for roughly 7 to 11 cycles, used a sample-barcoded 5' primer plus a J-beta primer mix. TCRdb analysed the 5' RACE reads with MiXCR anew, one entry per CDR3 protein. This table holds 800,000 to 950,000 distinct CDR3 sequences, around 46% found once. Sequencing input: blood. All receptors derive from a man aged 25 to 40 in good health.

J is TRBJ1-4 and V is TRBV7-9, with D possibly TRBD1 on 6 matching bases. Trimming shortened V by 4 bases and J by 3 bases, and 21 bases separated the two germline ends. CDR3 size: 18 residues. The germline V gene has CDR1 SEHNR and CDR2 FQNEAQ (reference sequence). Written as DNA, the CDR3 is TGTGCCAGCAGCTATCGAGGGGGAAGCGAGAGGGCTAATGAAAAACTGTTTTTT. Protein sequence: CASSYRGGSERANEKLFF.

Note on this clonotype: Germline is not matched at one junction end, which may reflect a read error. The J gene is TRBJ1-6, the V gene TRBV24-1, with no clear D. Per germline, CDR1 KGHDR and CDR2 SFDVKD. This CDR3 is 12 amino acids long. This chain's CDR3 is CATSDSGSPPHF. As DNA, the CDR3 is TGTGCCACCAGTGATTCTGGATCACCCCCCCACTTT.

The chain combines TRBV9 with TRBJ2-3, with D possibly matching TRBD2 (5 bases). This CDR3 region has 14 residues. Germline assignment: CDR1 SGDLS and CDR2 YYNGEE. Between the trimmed V and J ends, which lost 0 bases and 5 bases, there was a span of 10 bases. CDR3 nucleotides: TGTGCCAGCAGCGTAGGGACGGCGGGAGATACGCAGTATTTT. It codes for CASSVGTAGDTQYF.

This clonotype was counted a few times. The rearrangement uses TRBV12-3 or TRBV12-4 and TRBJ2-1; 9 bases line up with TRBD1. The CDR3 consists of 14 residues. J gave up 7 bases and V 5 bases, and 6 bases lay outside the gene matches. CDR3 protein: CASSVGTGLNEQFF. CDR3 nucleotides: TGTGCCAGCAGTGTAGGGACAGGGCTGAATGAGCAGTTCTTC.

The V call is TRBV5-1, the J call TRBJ2-7; weak D call: TRBD1 (5 bases). Per germline, CDR1 SGHRS and CDR2 YFSETQ. Trimming stripped 0 bases from V and 7 bases from J, with 14 bases between. CDR3 length: 14 amino acids. CDR3 region: CASSLGTGLLEQYF. DNA for the CDR3: TGCGCCAGCAGCTTGGGTACAGGTCTCTTGGAGCAGTACTTC.

V and J are TRBV3-1 and TRBJ2-1, with 10 bases aligning to TRBD2. The CDR3 consists of 17 residues. Germline V gene data show CDR1 as LGHDT and CDR2 as YNNKEL (reference sequence). V shed 0 bases, J shed 7 bases, and the junction held 9 bases outside the gene matches. CDR3: CASSQDHSGGAGNEQFF. The CDR3 DNA follows: TGTGCCAGCAGCCAAGATCACAGCGGGGGGGCGGGGAATGAGCAGTTCTTC.

The V call is TRBV6-1, the J call TRBJ2-3; 11 bases align to TRBD1. J gave up 0 bases and V 2 bases, and 10 bases lay outside the gene matches. Germline V gene lookup returns CDR1 MNHNS and CDR2 SASEGT. This CDR3 contains 19 residues. The CDR3 is CASSESGVGTGGSTDTQYF. In nucleotides, the CDR3 is TGTGCCAGCAGTGAATCCGGTGTAGGGACAGGGGGGAGCACAGATACGCAGTATTTT.

The rearrangement links TRBV28 to TRBJ2-5; the D gene is possibly TRBD2 (5 bases). V was trimmed by 3 bases and J by 2 bases, leaving 10 bases between them. Germline loops: CDR1 MDHEN, CDR2 SYDVKM. The CDR3 runs 14 residues. This CDR3 reads CASSFSGNQETQYF. The CDR3 bases are TGTGCCAGCAGTTTTTCGGGAAATCAAGAGACCCAGTACTTC.

In its sample, this clonotype was seen many times. The chain employs TRBV7-3 and TRBJ2-3; D is unresolved. V was shortened by 3 bases and J by 2 bases, with 6 bases between the two germline ends. The V gene's germline CDR1 is SGHTA and CDR2 FQGTGA. CDR3 length: 13 residues. The CDR3 nucleotides read TGTGCCAGCAGCTTCGCGGCCACAGATACGCAGTATTTT. It specifies CASSFAATDTQYF. The entire variable domain, with the rest obtained from reference TRBV7-3 and TRBJ2-3, is as follows: GAGVSQTPSNKVTEKGKYVELRCDPISGHTALYWYRQSLGQGPEFLIYFQGTGAADDSGLPNDRFFAVRPEGSVSTLKIQRTERGDSAVYLCASSFAATDTQYFGPGTRLTVL.

The chain employs TRBV27 and TRBJ1-5; D remains ambiguous. Germline V CDR1 and CDR2: MNHEY, SMNVEV (reference sequence). CDR3 size: 16 residues. V was clipped by 4 bases and J by 2 bases, with 15 bases between them. The CDR3: CASSSGKQFGNQPQHF. Written as DNA, the CDR3 is TGTGCCAGCAGTTCCGGCAAACAATTCGGCAATCAGCCCCAGCATTTT.

This clonotype was found a few times. This chain joins TRBV4-2 and TRBJ2-4; D is perhaps TRBD2 (5 bases). The J call may be incorrect, as the DNA end agrees better with TRBJ2-7. Germline V gene data show CDR1 as LGHNA and CDR2 as YNFKEQ. This CDR3 spans 14 amino acids. In DNA, the CDR3 is TGTGCCAGCAGCCAAGTGGGAGTGTCCTACGAGCAGTACTTC. It specifies CASSQVGVSYEQYF.

The gene calls are TRBV5-1 and TRBJ2-4, with TRBD1 as a possible D gene (5 bases). This CDR3 has 15 amino acids. Germline V gene sequence: CDR1 SGHRS, CDR2 YFSETQ. V was shortened by 4 bases and J by 3 bases, with 14 bases between the two germline ends. For the CDR3, the DNA is TGCGCCAGCAGCCAGCAGGGTTTTGGCAAAAACATTCAGTACTTC. Translation: CASSQQGFGKNIQYF.

The chain is built from TRBV4-1 and TRBJ2-7; no definite D call. Germline values: CDR1 MGHRA, CDR2 YSYEKL. Trimming pared 0 bases from V and 3 bases from J, leaving 12 bases between. CDR3 size: 15 residues. The CDR3 coding sequence is TGCGCCAGCAGCCAAGAACCAGGCGTGATCTACGAGCAGTACTTC. Amino acid sequence: CASSQEPGVIYEQYF.

Concerning this clonotype: Just one base apart from a much larger clone, this may be a read error. This chain joins TRBV27 and TRBJ1-2; no definite D call. The V gene lost 6 bases and the J gene lost 6 bases, with 14 bases spanning the gap. The CDR3 runs 13 residues. Germline CDR1 is MNHEY and CDR2 is SMNVEV (reference sequence). CDR3 sequence (DNA): TGTGCCAGCAGGGCGGGTCTAAGCCATGGCTACACCTTC. Its protein product is CASRAGLSHGYTF.

The chain is built from TRBV10-2 and TRBJ2-3, with D hard to call. V lost 0 bases and J lost 7, with 8 bases in between. The CDR3 is 13 residues long. The germline gives CDR1 WSHSY, CDR2 SAAADI. In DNA, the CDR3 is TGCGCCAGCAGTGAGTCGGCCCGTTATACGCAGTATTTT. This encodes CASSESARYTQYF.

The gene calls are TRBV4-1 and TRBJ2-2; 13 positions match TRBD2. Germline V gene data show CDR1 as MGHRA and CDR2 as YSYEKL. This CDR3 comprises 19 residues. After removal of 0 bases from V and 2 bases from J, the junction contained 6 bases not matched to a gene. The CDR3 protein is CASSQDLGLAGVNTGELFF. In DNA, the CDR3 is TGCGCCAGCAGCCAAGATCTCGGACTAGCGGGGGTAAACACCGGGGAGCTGTTTTTT.

The chain links TRBV5-1 to TRBJ2-7; 7 bases agree with TRBD1. Germline trimming cut 5 bases from V and 2 bases from J; bases unmatched to any gene: 10. The germline V gene has CDR1 SGHRS and CDR2 YFSETQ. The CDR3 spans 15 residues. In DNA form, the CDR3 reads TGCGCCAGCAGGCAAGGGGGCGCGATCACCTACGAGCAGTACTTC. Amino acids: CASRQGGAITYEQYF.

The chain employs TRBV13 and TRBJ1-1; D might be TRBD1 (6 bases). Trimming pared 2 bases from V and 1 base from J, leaving 14 bases between. This CDR3 contains 16 residues. The V gene's germline CDR1 is PRHDT and CDR2 FYEKMQ (reference sequence). This CDR3 is CASSLRTDGENTEAFF. In DNA form, the CDR3 reads TGTGCCAGCAGCTTAAGGACAGATGGTGAGAACACTGAAGCTTTCTTT.

This clonotype has just a few counts. The rearrangement joins TRBV6-5 to TRBJ1-2; no definite D call. CDR1 and CDR2 from the germline V gene are MNHEY and SVGAGI. The CDR3 is 13 amino acids. V gave up 5 bases and J gave up 0 bases, with 7 bases separating them. The CDR3 coding sequence is TGTGCCAGCAGTCCGGATCCTAACTATGGCTACACCTTC. This translates into CASSPDPNYGYTF.

The chain recombines TRBV6-4 with TRBJ2-1; 8 bases agree with TRBD2. The CDR3 extends over 15 amino acids. Per germline, CDR1 MRHNA and CDR2 SNTAGT. J gave up 2 bases and V 6 bases, and 6 bases lay outside the gene matches. The CDR3 DNA reads as TGTGCCAGCAGACCCATAGCGGGAACCTACAATGAGCAGTTCTTC. It translates to CASRPIAGTYNEQFF.

The chain recombines TRBV24-1 with TRBJ2-1, with TRBD2 matching 7 bases. The ends lost 0 bases at V and 2 bases at J; junction bases unmatched: 3. This CDR3 is built from 16 residues. Germline V gives CDR1 KGHDR, CDR2 SFDVKD. The CDR3 region has the DNA TGTGCCACCAGTGATTTGGAGGCGGGGGCCTACAATGAGCAGTTCTTC. This encodes CATSDLEAGAYNEQFF.

This clonotype was found a few times. V and J are TRBV12-3 or TRBV12-4 and TRBJ2-5; D is uncertain. V shed 2 bases and J shed 11 bases, with 12 bases lying between them. The CDR3 length is 12 residues. The DNA for the CDR3 is TGTGCCAGCAGTTTAAAGGCTGGGAAGCAGTACTTC. This translates into CASSLKAGKQYF.

The V gene is TRBV18, the J gene TRBJ1-2, with 7 bases identical to TRBD1. Trimming at V came to 3 bases and at J to 4 bases, leaving 5 bases not matched to a gene. The V gene's germline CDR1 is KGHSH and CDR2 LQKENI. This CDR3 is 14 amino acids long. CDR3 protein: CASSPDRATYGYTF. As DNA, the CDR3 is TGTGCCAGCTCACCTGACAGGGCGACCTATGGCTACACCTTC.

This clonotype has only a few counts. The chain combines TRBV4-1 with TRBJ1-5; no clear D gene. Looked up from germline, CDR1 is MGHRA and CDR2 is YSYEKL. V shed 1 base and J shed 7 bases, with 17 bases lying between them. The length of the CDR3 is 16 residues. In DNA, the CDR3 is TGCGCCAGCAGCCAAGTTGATTCAGTGTTGGGCCAGCCCCAGCATTTT. It translates to CASSQVDSVLGQPQHF.

This clonotype was picked up one time. This rearrangement joins TRBV29-1 to TRBJ2-4, with 12 bases lining up with TRBD2. With the DNA end fitting TRBJ2-7 better, the J assignment may be wrong. The CDR3 sequence is 15 residues long. Germline V gene lookup returns CDR1 SQVTM and CDR2 ANQGSEA. The CDR3 here is CSAGGLAGLTYEQYF. The CDR3 DNA follows: TGCAGCGCTGGGGGACTAGCGGGCTTAACCTACGAGCAGTACTTC.